This entry describes one T cell receptor beta chain. This entry comes from a study of blood T cell repertoires in COVID-19. Using immunoSEQ multiplex PCR, the repertoire was profiled, and TCRdb retains in-frame clones only, with some absent. The sample carries around 300,000 clones, roughly 91% recorded once. The germline gives CDR1 ENHRY, CDR2 SYGVKD. The CDR3 contains 16 residues. The V gene end was trimmed by 6 bases and the J gene end by 5 bases; junction bases not matched to a gene: 13. This receptor was taken from a woman aged 60-70 years who had recovered from COVID-19. This sequence joins TRBV10-3 and TRBJ2-1, with 7 bases lining up with TRBD2. The sequencing input was PBMCs or T cells enriched from blood (not recorded which). CDR3 protein: CAISAPWAGVHNEQFF. The CDR3 DNA reads TGTGCCATCAGCGCGCCCTGGGCGGGGGTACACAATGAGCAGTTCTTC.